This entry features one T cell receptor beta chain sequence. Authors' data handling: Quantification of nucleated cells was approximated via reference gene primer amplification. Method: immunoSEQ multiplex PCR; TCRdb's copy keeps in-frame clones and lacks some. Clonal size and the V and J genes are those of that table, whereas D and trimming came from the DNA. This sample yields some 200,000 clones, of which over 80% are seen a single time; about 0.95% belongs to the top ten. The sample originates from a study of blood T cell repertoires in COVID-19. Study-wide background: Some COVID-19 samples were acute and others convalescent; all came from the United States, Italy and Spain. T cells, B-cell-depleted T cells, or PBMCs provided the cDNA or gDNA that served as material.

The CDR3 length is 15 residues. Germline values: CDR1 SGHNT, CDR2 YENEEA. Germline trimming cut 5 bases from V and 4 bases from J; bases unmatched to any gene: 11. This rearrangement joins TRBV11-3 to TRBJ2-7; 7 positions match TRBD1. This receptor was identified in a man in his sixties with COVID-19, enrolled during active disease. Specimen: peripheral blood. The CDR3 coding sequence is TGTGCCAGCAGCCCAGGACAGGCAAGGGGTTACGAGCAGTACTTC. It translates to CASSPGQARGYEQYF.